This TCR beta chain came from a study of cytomegalovirus exposure and HLA in healthy donors. Overall study: From donors who were HLA-typed, an early data release held 80 million to 85 million unique TCRs. Overall study results and limits: Later on, an analysis found that several of the most significant clusters appeared to be linked to common viral pathogens, which included parvovirus B19. TCR beta V segments were, for the most part, productive about 87% or about 30% of the time in an earlier analysis. In vitro assays verified that three CMV-associated chains recognized CMV antigens specifically.

A note on this clone: Its target is not known.

The PCR made use of 60 Vbeta and 13 Jbeta primers. Assay: immunoSEQ multiplex PCR; the TCRdb copy retains only in-frame clones and omits some. The sample lists about 82,000 clones; 65% to 80% were seen once. The TCR sequence derives from a human donor in good health. Sample: PBMCs.

CDR3 amino acids: CASSEGQGSYEQYF. The CDR3 region has the DNA TGTGCCAGCAGTGAGGGGCAGGGGTCCTACGAGCAGTACTTC. The rearrangement joins TRBV6-4 to TRBJ2-7; TRBD1 might be the D (6 bases). Trimming removed 3 bases from V and 1 base from J, with 10 bases in between. Germline V CDR1 and CDR2: MRHNA, SNTAGT. This CDR3 region has 14 residues.